The TCR beta chain described here comes from a study of siplizumab effects on memory and regulatory T cells. The CDR3 extends over 15 amino acids. V lost 7 bases, J lost 0 bases, and 5 bases stayed unmatched. The germline V gene encodes CDR1 WSHSY and CDR2 SAAADI. As concerns this clone: Its target is not known.

The table came from immunoSEQ multiplex PCR; TCRdb's copy has only in-frame clones and leaves some out. In the table there are 90,000 to 110,000 clones, 92% of which are singletons. Findings and limits, study-wide: There were only a minor fraction of alloreactive clones that mapped to unstimulated subsets. Naive T cells seemed more diverse than memory cells and seemed major alloresponse contributors. Under siplizumab, an average approximately 69% of mappable alloreactive CD4+ clones were Treg-derived, compared with under 35% in controls.

The chain carries TRBV10-2 and TRBJ2-2; 7 nucleotides align to TRBD2. This clonotype was sampled from a human donor in good health. Sequencing was done on a sample of Tregs sorted from blood. Here the CDR3 DNA reads TGCGCCAGCATCGGTCGGGAGGCGAACACCGGGGAGCTGTTTTTT. It codes for CASIGREANTGELFF.